This T cell receptor (beta chain) was captured by sequencing in a study of early T cells in non-severe SARS-CoV-2 infection. Study overall: Sequencing of bulk RNA from unsorted whole blood was done, without chain pairing.

This CDR3 is 16 amino acids long. The germline V gene has CDR1 SGHDN and CDR2 FVKESK. V was shortened by 1 base and J by 3 bases, with 16 bases between the two germline ends. Separate cDNA molecules each had unique molecular identifiers attached to them. MiXCR was run by TCRdb on the 5' RACE reads, yielding one entry per CDR3 protein. The repertoire holds about 59,000 distinct CDR3 sequences, with about 12% as singletons. Study-wide findings and caveats: Missing private and CD4 specificities, VDJdb matching favored anti-spike CD8 responses.

This clonotype was observed a handful of times. The antigen remains unidentified. This receptor was identified in an adult who was a healthcare worker with PCR-confirmed SARS-CoV-2 infection or an uninfected control (not recorded which). The starting material was whole blood, obtained at baseline. The genes are TRBV14 and TRBJ2-7; D gene unclear. Here the CDR3 DNA reads TGTGCCAGCAGCCAAGGGGTAGGCAGAAATATCTACGAGCAGTACTTC. It encodes CASSQGVGRNIYEQYF.